A single sample is the source of the 20 T cell receptor beta chains below, sequenced in a study of Ad26.COV2.S vaccination and SARS-CoV-2 variants. Profiling relied on immunoSEQ multiplex PCR, and the TCRdb table lists in-frame clones only, not all of them. The sample includes 350,000 to 500,000 clones, 80% to 95% of them seen just once. The treatment is: over 15 received Ad26.COV2.S at low or high dose, single or two shots; roughly five received placebo; per-sample allocation not given. Day 63 after the first injection of vaccine or placebo was the sampling time. Sequencing was performed on peripheral blood, taken in a trial of Ad26.COV2.S vaccine versus placebo. All receptors come from a person between 18 and 60 years old who received the Ad26.COV2.S COVID-19 vaccine or a placebo.

The V gene is TRBV19, the J gene TRBJ1-5, with D unresolved. V was trimmed by 4 bases and J by 6 bases, leaving 16 bases between them. Germline V lookup: CDR1 LNHDA, CDR2 SQIVND (reference sequence). This CDR3 contains 15 residues. The CDR3 spells CASSRVTGVSQPQHF. In nucleotides, the CDR3 is TGTGCCAGTAGTAGGGTGACCGGGGTTAGTCAGCCCCAGCATTTT.

This clone was detected a few times. The gene calls are TRBV5-4 and TRBJ2-1; D possibly corresponds to TRBD1 (6 bases). V lost 0 bases and J lost 6, with 19 bases in between. Per the germline V gene, CDR1 is SGHNT and CDR2 is YYREEE (reference sequence). CDR3 length equals 17 residues. The CDR3 loop reads CASSLGFDRNRPNEQFF. The CDR3 DNA reads as TGTGCCAGCAGCTTGGGTTTCGACAGGAATCGCCCCAATGAGCAGTTCTTC.

The V and J genes are TRBV4-1 and TRBJ1-4; D is ambiguous. Germline values: CDR1 MGHRA, CDR2 YSYEKL. This CDR3 has 15 amino acids. V was trimmed by 4 bases and J by 0 bases, leaving 9 bases between them. CDR3 DNA: TGCGCCAGCAGCCGACTGGAATCAACTAATGAAAAACTGTTTTTT. Protein sequence: CASSRLESTNEKLFF.

The V call is TRBV15, the J call TRBJ2-7; D call uncertain. The CDR3 is 13 amino acids. CDR1 is LNHNV, CDR2 YYDKDF, per germline (reference sequence). V lost 1 base to trimming and J lost 2 bases, with 6 bases between them. The CDR3 reads CATSRGLTYEQYF. CDR3 bases: TGTGCCACCAGCAGAGGCCTTACCTACGAGCAGTACTTC.

This clone appeared once. J is TRBJ1-6 and V is TRBV5-6; 8 bases match TRBD1. The CDR3 has 15 amino acids. Germline V lookup: CDR1 SGHDT, CDR2 YYEEEE. The V gene end was trimmed by 0 bases and the J gene end by 10 bases; junction bases not matched to a gene: 6. The CDR3 nucleotides are TGTGCCAGCAGCTTGGGACAGGGGTCCTCCTCACCCCTCCACTTT. Translated: CASSLGQGSSSPLHF.

The chain combines TRBV7-2 with TRBJ2-1; 7 bases align to TRBD2. V lost 4 bases, J lost 6 bases, and 0 bases stayed unmatched. The CDR3 runs to 12 residues. Looked up from germline, CDR1 is SGHTA and CDR2 is FQGNSA. Written as DNA, the CDR3 is TGTGCCAGCAGCTGGGGGGGCAATGAGCAGTTCTTC. Its translation: CASSWGGNEQFF.

The CDR3 protein is CASSSPRTGMNEQYF. DNA of the CDR3: TGTGCCAGCAGCTCCCCGCGGACAGGGATGAACGAGCAGTACTTC. The chain uses TRBV5-4 and TRBJ2-7; 8 nucleotides line up with TRBD1. The junction had 10 bases not matched to a gene; V was cut back by 3 bases and J by 5 bases. The CDR3 is 15 residues long. CDR1 is SGHNT and CDR2 is YYREEE in the germline V gene (reference sequence). The variable domain in full, completed from reference TRBV5-4 and TRBJ2-7, reads ETGVTQSPTHLIKTRGQQVTLRCSSQSGHNTVSWYQQALGQGPQFIFQYYREEENGRGNFPPRFSGLQFPNYSSELNVNALELDDSALYLCASSSPRTGMNEQYFGPGTRLTVT.

The rearrangement joins TRBV27 to TRBJ1-1, with D possibly TRBD1 on 5 matching bases. Germline V gene data show CDR1 as MNHEY and CDR2 as SMNVEV (reference sequence). The CDR3 has 19 residues. The V and J ends lost 2 bases and 6 bases respectively, with 28 bases between them. DNA for the CDR3: TGTGCCAGCAGTTTAAATTTCGGACCACGAGGGGAGGAACGCCCTGAAGCTTTCTTT. Amino acids: CASSLNFGPRGEERPEAFF.

V and J are TRBV27 and TRBJ1-1; 9 positions match TRBD1. The CDR3 spans 21 residues. Germline CDR1 and CDR2: MNHEY and SMNVEV (reference sequence). After removal of 6 bases from V and 0 bases from J, the junction contained 23 bases not matched to a gene. The CDR3 region is CASRTSGTGPPKRFMNTEAFF. The CDR3 region has the DNA TGTGCCAGCAGGACATCCGGGACAGGGCCTCCCAAGCGCTTCATGAACACTGAAGCTTTCTTT.

J is TRBJ1-5 and V is TRBV19, with D tentatively TRBD1 (6 bases). V lost 7 bases, J lost 3 bases, and 25 bases lay in between. Germline V gene data show CDR1 as LNHDA and CDR2 as SQIVND (reference sequence). CDR3 length equals 18 residues. The CDR3 reads CASTVPRTDDYNNQPQHF. The DNA for the CDR3 is TGTGCCAGTACCGTACCGAGGACAGATGATTATAACAATCAGCCCCAGCATTTT.

The rearrangement links TRBV14 to TRBJ2-3, with 7 bases identical to TRBD1. This CDR3 spans 16 amino acids. After removal of 3 bases from V and 2 bases from J, the junction contained 8 bases not matched to a gene. Germline assignment: CDR1 SGHDN and CDR2 FVKESK. The DNA for the CDR3 is TGTGCCAGCAGCCAGTGGGGCAGGGGGATCACAGATACGCAGTATTTT. Its protein product is CASSQWGRGITDTQYF.

The chain links TRBV29-1 to TRBJ1-4; possibly TRBD1 for D (5 bases). CDR1 is SQVTM, CDR2 ANQGSEA, per germline. The CDR3 spans 13 residues. V was shortened by 7 bases and J by 3 bases, with 12 bases between the two germline ends. The CDR3 DNA reads TGCAGCGGACGACGGGGGTCTAATGAAAAACTGTTTTTT. This encodes CSGRRGSNEKLFF.

This chain uses TRBV28 with TRBJ1-2, with D possibly TRBD1 on 6 matching bases. The CDR3 is made up of 14 amino acids. Deletions cut 6 bases from V and 12 bases from J, with 23 bases between. The germline CDR1 and CDR2 sequences are MDHEN and SYDVKM. The CDR3 coding sequence is TGTGCCAGCAGCCCTCCGGGAGCAAGGGGGGTTCACACCTTC. Its translation is CASSPPGARGVHTF.

This chain links TRBV7-9 with TRBJ2-2; TRBD1 matches at 9 bases. V lost 6 bases, J lost 5 bases, and 4 bases stayed unmatched. In germline, CDR1 is SEHNR, CDR2 FQNEAQ (reference sequence). The CDR3 has 14 amino acids. As DNA, the CDR3 is TGTGCCAGCAGAAGGGACAGGGTGACCGGGGAGCTGTTTTTT. Protein: CASRRDRVTGELFF. The complete variable domain, with remaining parts taken from reference TRBV7-9 and TRBJ2-2, reads DTGVSQNPRHKITKRGQNVTFRCDPISEHNRLYWYRQTLGQGPEFLTYFQNEAQLEKSRLLSDRFSAERPKGSFSTLEIQRTEQGDSAMYLCASRRDRVTGELFFGEGSRLTVL.

The sample holds one count of this clone. This chain joins TRBV11-2 and TRBJ2-1, with 9 positions matching TRBD2. Germline V lookup: CDR1 SGHAT, CDR2 FQNNGV. Trimming removed 6 bases from V and 2 bases from J; junction bases left unmatched: 2. This CDR3 contains 14 residues. The chain's CDR3 is CASSSSGTYNEQFF. CDR3 sequence (DNA): TGTGCCAGCAGTTCTAGCGGGACCTACAATGAGCAGTTCTTC.

The chain carries TRBV6-1 and TRBJ2-5, with D unresolved. CDR1 is MNHNS and CDR2 is SASEGT in the germline V gene. CDR3 size: 18 residues. V was clipped by 4 bases and J by 4 bases, with 25 bases between them. The CDR3, as DNA: TGTGCCAGCAGTGCGCCGGTTGGTGGGCCGGGTGGAGCAGAGACCCAGTACTTC. Protein product: CASSAPVGGPGGAETQYF.

The rearrangement links TRBV7-3 to TRBJ2-3; no firm D call. The germline V and J ends were trimmed by 2 bases and 1 base, with 7 bases remaining between them. The germline V gene encodes CDR1 SGHTA and CDR2 FQGTGA. This CDR3 is 14 amino acids long. The CDR3 sequence is CASSLGARTDTQYF. CDR3 DNA sequence: TGTGCCAGCAGCTTAGGAGCACGCACAGATACGCAGTATTTT. Based on the CDR3 plus reference TRBV7-3 and TRBJ2-3, the full variable domain is GAGVSQTPSNKVTEKGKYVELRCDPISGHTALYWYRQSLGQGPEFLIYFQGTGAADDSGLPNDRFFAVRPEGSVSTLKIQRTERGDSAVYLCASSLGARTDTQYFGPGTRLTVL.

J is TRBJ2-5 and V is TRBV3-1 (or the pseudogene TRBV3-2); D unresolved. Trimming took 4 bases from V and 6 from J, leaving 9 bases between them. Per the germline V gene, CDR1 is LGHDT and CDR2 is YNNKEL (reference sequence). The CDR3 is 12 residues long. CDR3 DNA: TGTGCCAGCAGCCGAGGAGAGAAGACCCAGTACTTC. This encodes CASSRGEKTQYF.

The chain couples TRBV24-1 to TRBJ2-5; TRBD1 or TRBD2 may be the D gene (5 bases each). Germline V gene lookup returns CDR1 KGHDR and CDR2 SFDVKD. V was cut by 1 base and J by 1 base, with 9 bases left in between. This CDR3 region has 15 residues. The CDR3 region is CATSDFPGGQETQYF. The CDR3 region has the DNA TGTGCCACCAGTGATTTCCCTGGGGGCCAAGAGACCCAGTACTTC.

The V gene is TRBV10-3, the J gene TRBJ2-1, with 14 positions matching TRBD2. This CDR3 is 14 amino acids long. Germline CDR1 reads ENHRY; CDR2 reads SYGVKD. V shed 10 bases, J shed 7 bases, and the junction held 6 bases outside the gene matches. CDR3 region: CATGTSGSSNEQFF. CDR3 bases: TGTGCCACCGGGACTAGCGGGAGCTCAAATGAGCAGTTCTTC.